Listed here are 15 T cell receptor beta chains from one sample, sequenced in a study of early T cells in non-severe SARS-CoV-2 infection. TCRdb redid the calling of the 5' RACE reads with MiXCR, one entry per CDR3 protein. The profile shows tens of thousands of distinct CDR3 sequences, roughly 12% of them singletons. Sequenced sample: whole blood. The source is an adult who was a healthcare worker with PCR-confirmed SARS-CoV-2 infection or an uninfected control (not recorded which).

The chain recombines TRBV4-2 with TRBJ2-5, with D possibly matching TRBD1 (6 bases). The germline V and J ends were trimmed by 4 bases and 4 bases, with 13 bases remaining between them. The germline CDR1 and CDR2 sequences are LGHNA and YNFKEQ. This CDR3 region has 14 residues. The CDR3 spells CASSRPGAGETQYF. Written as DNA, the CDR3 is TGTGCCAGCAGCCGTCCAGGGGCCGGAGAGACCCAGTACTTC.

V is TRBV11-2 and J is TRBJ2-3; 9 bases map to TRBD1. The CDR3 is 16 residues long. The V and J ends lost 4 bases and 4 bases, in that order; junction bases with no gene match: 9. CDR1 is SGHAT and CDR2 is FQNNGV in the germline V gene. CDR3 residues: CASSWLTDRGADTQYF. CDR3 sequence (DNA): TGTGCCAGCAGCTGGCTTACGGACAGGGGTGCAGATACGCAGTATTTT.

This clonotype has ten or more counts. J is TRBJ2-5 and V is TRBV5-1; weak D call: TRBD2 (6 bases). With 4 bases removed from V and 5 bases from J, the gap between germline ends came to 12 bases. Germline V gene lookup returns CDR1 SGHRS and CDR2 YFSETQ. The CDR3 has 13 amino acids. DNA of the CDR3: TGCGCCAGCAGCCCGGGGGTTTTGGAGACCCAGTACTTC. Translating gives CASSPGVLETQYF.

This clonotype was observed a few times. The CDR3 nucleotides read TGCGCCAGCAGCCAGCCGCCCGGGACCCCCAAGCGAGATACGCAGTATTTT. It yields the protein CASSQPPGTPKRDTQYF. The genes are TRBV4-1 and TRBJ2-3; perhaps D is TRBD1 or TRBD2 (5 bases each). Trimming removed 3 bases from V and 5 bases from J, with 21 bases in between. This CDR3 has 17 residues. Germline CDR1 is MGHRA and CDR2 is YSYEKL.

The sample holds a few counts of this clonotype. The CDR3 DNA sequence: TGCAGTGCTAGAGATCTAGGATTGTACGAGCAGTTCTTC. Translated: CSARDLGLYEQFF. The genes are TRBV20-1 and TRBJ2-1; no clear D. Looked up from germline, CDR1 is DFQATT and CDR2 is SNEGSKA (reference sequence). CDR3 length: 13 residues. Trimming shortened V by 0 bases and J by 10 bases, and 13 bases separated the two germline ends.

This clonotype turned up a few times. This sequence joins TRBV20-1 and TRBJ2-4; D gene unclear. V was clipped by 0 bases and J by 11 bases, with 8 bases between them. Looked up from germline, CDR1 is DFQATT and CDR2 is SNEGSKA (reference sequence). The CDR3 covers 11 residues. This CDR3 is CSARDDSLQYF. The CDR3 bases are TGCAGTGCTAGAGATGACTCCCTTCAGTACTTC.

V is TRBV28 and J is TRBJ2-1; a possible D gene is TRBD2 (5 bases). This CDR3 is 14 amino acids long. Deletions cut 7 bases from V and 3 bases from J, with 13 bases between. CDR1 is MDHEN and CDR2 is SYDVKM in the germline V gene. CDR3 region: CASTPGMNYNEQFF. Written as DNA, the CDR3 is TGTGCCAGCACCCCCGGGATGAACTACAATGAGCAGTTCTTC.

This clonotype was seen many times. The CDR3 reads CASSLATGELFF. Here the CDR3 DNA reads TGTGCCAGCAGTCTGGCCACCGGGGAGCTGTTTTTT. The rearrangement links TRBV12-3 or TRBV12-4 to TRBJ2-2; D gene ambiguous. Trimming removed 5 bases from V and 4 bases from J, with 5 bases in between. The CDR3 runs to 12 residues.

This clonotype was counted many times. CDR3 nucleotides: TGTGCCTGGGGGGACAGGGGGAGGGAGCAGTACTTC. It encodes CAWGDRGREQYF. The chain couples TRBV21-1 to TRBJ2-7; the table's D call, TRBD1, was not checked against the DNA. TRBV21-1 is designated a pseudogene. CDR3 length: 12 residues.

Only a few counts were recorded for this clonotype. This sequence joins TRBV5-1 and TRBJ2-7; D is possibly TRBD1 (6 bases). Trimming took off 0 bases at V and 7 bases at J, with 17 bases between the two ends. The CDR3 covers 15 residues. Germline V gives CDR1 SGHRS, CDR2 YFSETQ. The CDR3 DNA follows: TGCGCCAGCAGCTTGGTCTTGGGATTGCAGGGGGAGCAGTACTTC. It translates to CASSLVLGLQGEQYF.

This clonotype was detected a few times. The gene calls are TRBV3-1 and TRBJ2-1; D possibly matches TRBD1 or TRBD2 (5 bases each). Trimming shortened V by 1 base and J by 12 bases, and 10 bases separated the two germline ends. Germline CDR1 and CDR2: LGHDT and YNNKEL (reference sequence). This CDR3 comprises 12 residues. The CDR3, as DNA: TGTGCCAGCAGCCAAGCGGGGCCTCGGCAGTTCTTC. Protein: CASSQAGPRQFF.

This clonotype was observed many times. The rearrangement links TRBV19 to TRBJ2-1, with 11 bases lining up with TRBD2. Germline trimming cut 9 bases from V and 7 bases from J; bases unmatched to any gene: 11. Germline V gene data show CDR1 as LNHDA and CDR2 as SQIVND (reference sequence). This CDR3 has 15 amino acids. The CDR3 reads CASRGLAEGRNEQFF. The CDR3 DNA sequence: TGTGCCAGCCGGGGACTAGCGGAGGGACGAAATGAGCAGTTCTTC. Based on the CDR3 plus reference TRBV19 and TRBJ2-1, the full variable domain is DGGITQSPKYLFRKEGQNVTLSCEQNLNHDAMYWYRQDPGQGLRLIYYSQIVNDFQKGDIAEGYSVSREKKESFPLTVTSAQKNPTAFYLCASRGLAEGRNEQFFGPGTRLTVL.

The gene calls are TRBV6-5 and TRBJ1-5; D may be TRBD1 (5 bases). In germline, CDR1 is MNHEY, CDR2 SVGAGI. The V and J ends lost 6 bases and 3 bases respectively, with 15 bases between them. The CDR3 extends over 15 amino acids. The DNA for the CDR3 is TGTGCCAGCAGGATTACCGGGGCACCCAATCAGCCCCAGCATTTT. This encodes CASRITGAPNQPQHF.

The chain carries TRBV20-1 and TRBJ2-1, with TRBD1 matching 8 bases. The CDR3 consists of 13 residues. V lost 5 bases and J lost 5; bases outside the gene matches: 5. The germline CDR1 and CDR2 sequences are DFQATT and SNEGSKA (reference sequence). Here the CDR3 reads CSAPWDRNNEQFF. DNA for the CDR3: TGCAGTGCTCCCTGGGACAGGAACAATGAGCAGTTCTTC.

V gene TRBV7-9 combines with J gene TRBJ1-4, with 10 bases lining up with TRBD1. Germline V gives CDR1 SEHNR, CDR2 FQNEAQ (reference sequence). V shed 8 bases, J shed 5 bases, and the junction held 5 bases outside the gene matches. There are 14 residues in the CDR3. CDR3 sequence reads: CASGLTGGNEKLFF. Here the CDR3 DNA reads TGTGCCAGCGGATTGACAGGGGGCAATGAAAAACTGTTTTTT.